Included here is one T cell receptor beta chain sequence, with context. Primers included in the PCR were 60 Vbeta and 13 Jbeta primers. Produced via immunoSEQ multiplex PCR; TCRdb's table is partial and in-frame only. Of about 160,000 clones listed, roughly 70% were seen once; the top ten hold around 6.8%. This sample was taken from a study of cytomegalovirus exposure and HLA in healthy donors. On the study more broadly: Within an early data release were roughly 90 million unique TCRs drawn from HLA-typed donors.

This CDR3 has 18 amino acids. Looked up from germline, CDR1 is MNHNS and CDR2 is SASEGT. The V and J ends lost 4 bases and 0 bases respectively, with 21 bases between them. Sequenced input: PBMCs. The sequence was collected from a man aged 35 to 55 in good health and CMV-seropositive. This chain joins TRBV6-1 and TRBJ1-1, with D possibly being TRBD1 (6 bases). CDR3 bases: TGTGCCAGCAGTGGACCTCAGGGGCGGGGGCCGATGAACACTGAAGCTTTCTTT. Its translation is CASSGPQGRGPMNTEAFF.